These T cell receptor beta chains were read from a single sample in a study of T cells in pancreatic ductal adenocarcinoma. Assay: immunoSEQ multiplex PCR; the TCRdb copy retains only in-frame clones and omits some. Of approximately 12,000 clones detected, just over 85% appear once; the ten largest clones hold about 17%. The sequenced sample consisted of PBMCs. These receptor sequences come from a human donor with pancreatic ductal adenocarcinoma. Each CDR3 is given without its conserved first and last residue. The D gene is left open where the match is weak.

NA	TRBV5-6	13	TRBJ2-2	ASSLDSPNTGELF
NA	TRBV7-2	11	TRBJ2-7	ASSANRDLQQY
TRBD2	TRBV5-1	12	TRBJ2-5	ASSLGLAARHQY
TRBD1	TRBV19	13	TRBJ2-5	ASRKRDRGGGTQY
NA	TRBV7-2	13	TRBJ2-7	ASSLGGRTLYEQY
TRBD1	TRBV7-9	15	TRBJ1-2	ASSLSRGTGTFYGYT
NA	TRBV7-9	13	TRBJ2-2	ASSPPRQNTGELF
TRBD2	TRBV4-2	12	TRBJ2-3	ASRVTSGGDTQY
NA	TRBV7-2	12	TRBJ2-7	ASSPSGNTYEQY
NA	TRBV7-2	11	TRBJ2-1	ASRKRELAEQF
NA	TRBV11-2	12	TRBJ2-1	ASSLKGLGNEQF
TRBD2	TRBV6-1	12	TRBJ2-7	ASSRTSGSYEQY
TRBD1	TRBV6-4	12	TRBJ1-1	ASSPGGANTEAF
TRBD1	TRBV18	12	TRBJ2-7	ASSPDRTTYEQY
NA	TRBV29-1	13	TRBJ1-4	SVEDIGEQNGKLF
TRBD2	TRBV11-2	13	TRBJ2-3	ASSLERGGADTQY
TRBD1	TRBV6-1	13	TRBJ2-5	ASTFGTGQQETQY
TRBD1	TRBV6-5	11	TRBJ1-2	ASGQGALSGYT
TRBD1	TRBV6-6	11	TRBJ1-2	ASSLTGGYGYT
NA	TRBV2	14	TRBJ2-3	ASSSTGPQDTDTQY
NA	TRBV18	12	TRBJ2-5	ASSPSRGGETQY
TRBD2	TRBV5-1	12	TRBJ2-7	ASSFASGTNEQY
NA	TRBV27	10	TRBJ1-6	ASSRSNSPLH
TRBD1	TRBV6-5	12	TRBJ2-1	ASNQGQGFNEQF
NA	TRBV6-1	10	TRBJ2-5	ASDLTQETQY
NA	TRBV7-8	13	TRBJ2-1	ASSFKNREGNEQF
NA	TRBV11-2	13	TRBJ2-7	ASSPLWRYSYEQY
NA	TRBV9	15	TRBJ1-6	ASSPRDTSSYNSPLH
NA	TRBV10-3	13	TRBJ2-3	AISDRDSSTDTQY
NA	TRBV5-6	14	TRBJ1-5	ASSLRTDYSNQPQH
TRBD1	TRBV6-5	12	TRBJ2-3	ASSASRTGASQG
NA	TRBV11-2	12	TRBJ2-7	ASSLVEDAYEQY
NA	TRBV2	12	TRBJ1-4	ASSIQGFFEKLS
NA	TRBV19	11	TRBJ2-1	ASRNSQWGEQF
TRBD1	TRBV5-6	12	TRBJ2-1	ASSSRQGDNEQF
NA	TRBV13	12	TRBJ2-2	ASSSTGWGGELF
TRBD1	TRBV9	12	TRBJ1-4	ASSMTGYGEKLF
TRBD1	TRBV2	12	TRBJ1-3	ASSATGAGNTIY
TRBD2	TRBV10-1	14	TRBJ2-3	ASSDPLADAADTQY
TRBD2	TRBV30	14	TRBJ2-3	AWSVPSGGSTDTQY
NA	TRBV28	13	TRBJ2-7	ASSSRRGATYEQY
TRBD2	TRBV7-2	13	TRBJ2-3	ASSYRAGEGDTQY
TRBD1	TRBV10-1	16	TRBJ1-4	ASSEETSKTGKHEKLF
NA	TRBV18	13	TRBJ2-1	ASSPFRGFDNEQF
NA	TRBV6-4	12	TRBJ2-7	ASMGTSSSYEQY